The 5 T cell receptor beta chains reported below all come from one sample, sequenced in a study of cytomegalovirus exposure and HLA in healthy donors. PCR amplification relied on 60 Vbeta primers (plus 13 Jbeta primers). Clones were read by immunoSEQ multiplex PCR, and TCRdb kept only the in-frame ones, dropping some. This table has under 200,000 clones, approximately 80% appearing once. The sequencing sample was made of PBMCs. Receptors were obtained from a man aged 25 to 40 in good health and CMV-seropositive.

This CDR3 reads CASSRTDQETQYF. CDR3 sequence (DNA): TGTGCCAGCAGCCGGACAGACCAAGAGACCCAGTACTTC. The chain carries TRBV7-7 and TRBJ2-5, with D perhaps TRBD1 (6 bases). CDR3 size: 13 residues. Germline V CDR1 and CDR2: SSHAT, FNYEAQ (reference sequence). V was pared by 5 bases and J by 0 bases, with 7 bases between.

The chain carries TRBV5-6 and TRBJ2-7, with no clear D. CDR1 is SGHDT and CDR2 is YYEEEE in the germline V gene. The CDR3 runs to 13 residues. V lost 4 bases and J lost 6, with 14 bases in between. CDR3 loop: CASSPQAFREQYF. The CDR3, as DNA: TGTGCCAGCAGCCCCCAGGCGTTCCGCGAGCAGTACTTC.

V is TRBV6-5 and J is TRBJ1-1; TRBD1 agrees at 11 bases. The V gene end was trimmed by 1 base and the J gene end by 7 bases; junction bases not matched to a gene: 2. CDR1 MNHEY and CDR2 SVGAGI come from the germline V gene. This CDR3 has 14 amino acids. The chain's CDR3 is CASSYLGQGDEAFF. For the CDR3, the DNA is TGTGCCAGCAGTTACTTGGGACAGGGGGATGAAGCTTTCTTT.

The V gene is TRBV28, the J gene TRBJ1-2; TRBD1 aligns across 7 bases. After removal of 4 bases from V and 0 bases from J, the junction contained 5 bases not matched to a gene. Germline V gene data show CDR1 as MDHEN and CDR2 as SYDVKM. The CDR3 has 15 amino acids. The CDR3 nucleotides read TGTGCCAGCAGTTCAGCAGGGGGAGCTAACTATGGCTACACCTTC. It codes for CASSSAGGANYGYTF.

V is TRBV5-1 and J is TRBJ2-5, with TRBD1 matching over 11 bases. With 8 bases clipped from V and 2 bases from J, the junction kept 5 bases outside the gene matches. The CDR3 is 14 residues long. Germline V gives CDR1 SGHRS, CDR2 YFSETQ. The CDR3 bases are TGCGCCAGTTGGACAGGGGGCGTACAAGAGACCCAGTACTTC. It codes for CASWTGGVQETQYF.